This TCR beta chain was profiled in a study of graft-versus-host responses after intestinal transplantation. For the study at large: The recipients all started with anti-thymocyte globulin induction and then took tacrolimus and steroids for about three years. Study-wide results and limits: Early post-transplant HvG declines showed an association with peak circulating GvH clone levels. Allografts of one patient group, those with graft-donor T cell macrochimerism, had high graft-versus-host to host-versus-graft clonal ratios. GvH clones detected in recipient marrow included some appearing first in ileum or blood.

Germline CDR1 reads MNHNY; CDR2 reads SVGAGI (reference sequence). With 8 bases clipped from V and 3 bases from J, the junction kept 3 bases outside the gene matches. CDR3 length equals 14 residues. Some clones are missing from TCRdb's copy, which holds only in-frame ones; the method was immunoSEQ multiplex PCR. The repertoire holds 50,000 to 75,000 clones, with 90% to 95% as singletons. Comments on this clone: Antigen unknown.

The V and J genes are TRBV6-6 and TRBJ2-2; TRBD1 agrees at 10 bases. This clonotype originated in a human donor who was the organ donor for an intestinal transplant. This specimen consisted of unstimulated CD4+ T cells sorted from spleen or lymph node cells, obtained before transplant. The CDR3 DNA is TGTGCCAGCGCCGGACAGGGGGACACCGGGGAGCTGTTTTTT. It encodes CASAGQGDTGELFF.